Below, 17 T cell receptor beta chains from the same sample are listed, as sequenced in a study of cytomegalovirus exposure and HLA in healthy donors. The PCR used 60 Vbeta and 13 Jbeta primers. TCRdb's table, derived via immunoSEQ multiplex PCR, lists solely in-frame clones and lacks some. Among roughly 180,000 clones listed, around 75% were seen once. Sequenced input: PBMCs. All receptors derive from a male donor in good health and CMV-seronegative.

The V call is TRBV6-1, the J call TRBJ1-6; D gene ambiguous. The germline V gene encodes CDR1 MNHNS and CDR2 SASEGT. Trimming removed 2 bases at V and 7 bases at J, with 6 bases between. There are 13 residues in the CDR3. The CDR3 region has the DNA TGTGCCAGCAGTGAATACGCGAATTCACCCCTCCACTTT. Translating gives CASSEYANSPLHF.

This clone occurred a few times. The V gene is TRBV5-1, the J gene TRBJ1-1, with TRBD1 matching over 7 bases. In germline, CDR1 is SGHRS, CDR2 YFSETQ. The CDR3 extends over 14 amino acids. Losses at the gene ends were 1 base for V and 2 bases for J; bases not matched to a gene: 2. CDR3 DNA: TGCGCCAGCAGCTTGACAGGGGAAAACACTGAAGCTTTCTTT. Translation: CASSLTGENTEAFF.

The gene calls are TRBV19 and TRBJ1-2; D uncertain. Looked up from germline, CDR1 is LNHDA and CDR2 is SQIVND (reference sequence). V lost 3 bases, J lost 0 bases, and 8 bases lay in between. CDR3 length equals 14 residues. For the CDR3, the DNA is TGTGCCAGTAGTATTAGCGGCGCTAACTATGGCTACACCTTC. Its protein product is CASSISGANYGYTF.

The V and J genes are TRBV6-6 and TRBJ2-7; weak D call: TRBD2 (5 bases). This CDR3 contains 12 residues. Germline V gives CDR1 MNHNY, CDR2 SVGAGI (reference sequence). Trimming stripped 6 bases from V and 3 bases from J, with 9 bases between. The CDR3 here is CASRLRDYEQYF. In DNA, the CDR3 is TGTGCCAGCAGGTTACGGGACTACGAGCAGTACTTC.

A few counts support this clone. The CDR3 DNA reads TGTGCCTGGAGTCGTGGACAGGGTAATCAGCCCCAGCATTTT. Translated: CAWSRGQGNQPQHF. V and J are TRBV30 and TRBJ1-5; 8 bases agree with TRBD1. The length of the CDR3 is 14 residues. The J segment lost 4 bases and the V segment lost 2 bases, leaving 4 bases of the junction unmatched. Germline values: CDR1 GTSNPN, CDR2 SVGIG (reference sequence).

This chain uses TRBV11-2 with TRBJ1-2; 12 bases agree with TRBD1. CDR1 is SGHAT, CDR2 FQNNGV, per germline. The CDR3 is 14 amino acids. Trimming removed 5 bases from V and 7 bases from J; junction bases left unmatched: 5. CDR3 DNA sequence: TGTGCCAGCAGCCCGGGACAGGGGGCCAGTGGCTACACCTTC. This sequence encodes CASSPGQGASGYTF.

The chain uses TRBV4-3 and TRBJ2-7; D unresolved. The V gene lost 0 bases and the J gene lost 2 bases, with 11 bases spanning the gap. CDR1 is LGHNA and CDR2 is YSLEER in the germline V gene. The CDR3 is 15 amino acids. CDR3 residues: CASSQDPQATYEQYF. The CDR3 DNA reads TGCGCCAGCAGCCAAGATCCACAAGCGACCTACGAGCAGTACTTC.

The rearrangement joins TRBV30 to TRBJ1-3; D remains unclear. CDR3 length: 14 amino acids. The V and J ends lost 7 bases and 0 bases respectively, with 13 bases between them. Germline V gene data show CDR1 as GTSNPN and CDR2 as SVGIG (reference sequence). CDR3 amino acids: CASSVTPSGNTIYF. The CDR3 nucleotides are TGTGCCTCGAGCGTCACTCCCTCTGGAAACACCATATATTTT.

This CDR3 is CASSSGQRNTEAFF. The CDR3 DNA is TGTGCCAGCAGCTCGGGACAGAGGAACACTGAAGCTTTCTTT. The chain is built from TRBV7-9 and TRBJ1-1; 7 bases map to TRBD1. The germline CDR1 and CDR2 sequences are SEHNR and FQNEAQ (reference sequence). The CDR3 covers 14 residues. Losses at the gene ends were 4 bases for V and 1 base for J; bases not matched to a gene: 3.

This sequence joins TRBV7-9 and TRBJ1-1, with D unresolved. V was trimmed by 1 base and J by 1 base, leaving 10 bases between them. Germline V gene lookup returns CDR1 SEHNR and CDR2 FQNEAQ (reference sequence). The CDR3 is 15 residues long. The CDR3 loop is CASSLGPSGNTEAFF. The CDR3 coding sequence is TGTGCCAGCAGCTTAGGTCCTTCGGGGAACACTGAAGCTTTCTTT.

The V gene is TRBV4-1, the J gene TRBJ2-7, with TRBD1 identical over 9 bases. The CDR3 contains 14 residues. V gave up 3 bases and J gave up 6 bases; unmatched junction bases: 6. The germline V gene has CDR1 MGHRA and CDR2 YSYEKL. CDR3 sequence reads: CASSQLTGGSEQYF. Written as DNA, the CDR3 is TGCGCCAGCAGCCAGTTAACAGGGGGCTCCGAGCAGTACTTC.

CDR3 bases: TGTGCCAGCTCGGAGGCCTACGAGCAGTACTTC. Translating it yields CASSEAYEQYF. The genes are TRBV7-8 and TRBJ2-7; D may be TRBD2 (5 bases). Trimming removed 8 bases at V and 2 bases at J, with 7 bases between. CDR1 is SGHVS, CDR2 FQNEAQ, per germline. The CDR3 runs 11 residues.

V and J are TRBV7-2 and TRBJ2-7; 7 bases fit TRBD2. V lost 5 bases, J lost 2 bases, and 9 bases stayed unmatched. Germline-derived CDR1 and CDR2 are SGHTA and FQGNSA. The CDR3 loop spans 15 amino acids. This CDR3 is CASSLRGVGAYEQYF. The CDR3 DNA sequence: TGTGCCAGCAGCCTTCGGGGGGTAGGAGCCTACGAGCAGTACTTC.

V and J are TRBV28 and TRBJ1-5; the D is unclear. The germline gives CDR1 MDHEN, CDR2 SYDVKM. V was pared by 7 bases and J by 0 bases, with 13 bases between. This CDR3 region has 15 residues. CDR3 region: CASISGVISNQPQHF. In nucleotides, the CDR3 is TGTGCCAGCATCTCGGGAGTCATTAGCAATCAGCCCCAGCATTTT.

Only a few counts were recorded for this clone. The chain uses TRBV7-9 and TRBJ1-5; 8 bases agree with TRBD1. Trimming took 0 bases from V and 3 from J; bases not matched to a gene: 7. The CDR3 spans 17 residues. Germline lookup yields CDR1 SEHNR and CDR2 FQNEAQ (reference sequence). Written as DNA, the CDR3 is TGTGCCAGCAGCTTAGCTCCGACAGGGGCCTTCAATCAGCCCCAGCATTTT. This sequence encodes CASSLAPTGAFNQPQHF.

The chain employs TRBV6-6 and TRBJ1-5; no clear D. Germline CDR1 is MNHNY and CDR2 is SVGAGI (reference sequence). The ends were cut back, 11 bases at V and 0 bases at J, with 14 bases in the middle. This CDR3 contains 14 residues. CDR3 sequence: CAGGSRNSNQPQHF. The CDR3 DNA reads TGTGCCGGAGGATCCCGGAATAGCAATCAGCCCCAGCATTTT.

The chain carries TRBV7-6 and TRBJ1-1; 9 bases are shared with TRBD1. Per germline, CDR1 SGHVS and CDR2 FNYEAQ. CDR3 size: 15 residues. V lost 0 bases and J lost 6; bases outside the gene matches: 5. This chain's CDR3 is CASSLATRTGAEAFF. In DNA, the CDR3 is TGTGCCAGCAGCTTAGCCACGAGGACAGGGGCTGAAGCTTTCTTT.